The next 20 T cell receptor beta chains were all read from a single sample in a study of T cell repertoires in cytomegalovirus infection. These receptors' antigens are unknown. From the reads, TCRdb called clonotypes with MiXCR, one entry per CDR3 protein. The sample contains 75,000 to 95,000 distinct CDR3 sequences, roughly 44% of which appear only once. The source was CD8+ T cells from cultured PBMCs, collected from culture after CMV antigen stimulation. The receptor set was obtained from a human donor in good health (CMV status not recorded). Some clones in this sample may be carry-over from other donors' samples.

This rearrangement joins TRBV12-3 or TRBV12-4 to TRBJ1-6, with a possible D match to TRBD1 (6 bases). The CDR3 totals 14 residues. V lost 1 base and J lost 9, with 10 bases in between. DNA for the CDR3: TGTGCCAGCAGTTTAGGGACAGCGGGTTCACCCCTCCACTTT. It specifies CASSLGTAGSPLHF.

The chain recombines TRBV6-1 with TRBJ2-4; 7 bases fit TRBD1. The CDR3 runs to 18 residues. Germline CDR1 is MNHNS and CDR2 is SASEGT. V shed 0 bases, J shed 6 bases, and the junction held 14 bases outside the gene matches. CDR3 residues: CASSEAEPMGQWGNIQYF. CDR3 DNA: TGTGCCAGCAGTGAAGCCGAACCAATGGGACAGTGGGGAAACATTCAGTACTTC.

This clonotype has a handful of counts. V and J are TRBV7-2 and TRBJ1-5; TRBD1 aligns across 10 bases. Trimming at V came to 4 bases and at J to 2 bases, leaving 2 bases not matched to a gene. The CDR3 has 15 amino acids. Per the germline V gene, CDR1 is SGHTA and CDR2 is FQGNSA. The CDR3: CASSWDRGRNQPQHF. For the CDR3, the DNA is TGTGCCAGCAGCTGGGACAGGGGACGCAATCAGCCCCAGCATTTT.

This clonotype was detected only a few times. The chain joins TRBV7-2 to TRBJ2-3, with D tentatively TRBD2 (6 bases). Per germline, CDR1 SGHTA and CDR2 FQGNSA. The CDR3 runs 13 residues. Trimming removed 3 bases at V and 4 bases at J, with 8 bases between. This CDR3 reads CASSFRLADTQYF. For the CDR3, the DNA is TGTGCCAGCAGCTTCCGACTAGCAGATACGCAGTATTTT.

This clonotype has only a few counts. The V and J genes are TRBV7-9 and TRBJ1-1; D is possibly TRBD1 (6 bases). The CDR3 is made up of 15 amino acids. Trimming left V 2 bases short and J 1 base short, with 11 bases between. Looked up from germline, CDR1 is SEHNR and CDR2 is FQNEAQ (reference sequence). The CDR3 region is CASSLPGHSNTEAFF. Written as DNA, the CDR3 is TGTGCCAGCAGCTTACCGGGACACTCGAACACTGAAGCTTTCTTT.

This clonotype has just one count. Written as DNA, the CDR3 is TGTGCCAGCAGCATACCAGGGGGCAATAATGAAAAACTGTTTTTT. Its protein product is CASSIPGGNNEKLFF. The genes are TRBV14 and TRBJ1-4, with TRBD1 matching over 8 bases. This CDR3 region has 15 residues. Looked up from germline, CDR1 is SGHDN and CDR2 is FVKESK. With 5 bases clipped from V and 4 bases from J, the junction kept 6 bases outside the gene matches. The variable domain in full, completed from reference TRBV14 and TRBJ1-4, reads EAGVTQFPSHSVIEKGQTVTLRCDPISGHDNLYWYRRVMGKEIKFLLHFVKESKQDESGMPNNRFLAERTGGTYSTLKVQPAELEDSGVYFCASSIPGGNNEKLFFGSGTQLSVL.

This clonotype was detected only a few times. The J gene is TRBJ1-1, the V gene TRBV7-8, with D possibly being TRBD1 (5 bases). Germline CDR1 reads SGHVS; CDR2 reads FQNEAQ. The CDR3 contains 14 residues. With 5 bases removed from V and 2 bases from J, the gap between germline ends came to 12 bases. The CDR3 reads CASSRGTGNTEAFF. Here the CDR3 DNA reads TGTGCCAGCAGCAGAGGGACGGGAAACACTGAAGCTTTCTTT.

The chain couples TRBV7-9 to TRBJ2-5; 7 nucleotides line up with TRBD2. The CDR3 length is 12 residues. CDR1 is SEHNR, CDR2 FQNEAQ, per germline (reference sequence). The V segment lost 11 bases and the J segment 1 base; nucleotides outside the gene matches: 4. DNA for the CDR3: TGTGCCGGTCGGACTAGCCAAGAGACCCAGTACTTC. It translates to CAGRTSQETQYF.

The chain joins TRBV7-9 to TRBJ2-7; tentative D call: TRBD1 (6 bases). V was cut by 5 bases and J by 3 bases, with 14 bases left in between. CDR3 length equals 14 residues. Germline values: CDR1 SEHNR, CDR2 FQNEAQ (reference sequence). The DNA for the CDR3 is TGTGCCAGCAGCCCCCGGACAGAAAACTACGAGCAGTACTTC. Its translation: CASSPRTENYEQYF. The full variable domain, rest sourced from reference TRBV7-9 and TRBJ2-7, is DTGVSQNPRHKITKRGQNVTFRCDPISEHNRLYWYRQTLGQGPEFLTYFQNEAQLEKSRLLSDRFSAERPKGSFSTLEIQRTEQGDSAMYLCASSPRTENYEQYFGPGTRLTVT.

V is TRBV9 and J is TRBJ1-2; D call uncertain. Germline assignment: CDR1 SGDLS and CDR2 YYNGEE. The CDR3 covers 15 residues. V was trimmed by 0 bases and J by 9 bases, leaving 18 bases between them. CDR3 residues: CASSVEGRTMSCYTF. In DNA form, the CDR3 reads TGTGCCAGCAGCGTAGAGGGAAGAACTATGTCCTGCTACACCTTC.

The chain employs TRBV27 and TRBJ2-7; a weak D match, TRBD2 (7 bases). Trimming removed 5 bases at V and 2 bases at J, with 13 bases between. CDR1 MNHEY and CDR2 SMNVEV come from the germline V gene (reference sequence). This CDR3 contains 14 residues. CDR3 nucleotides: TGTGCCAGCAGTCCAAGCGGGGACACCTACGAGCAGTACTTC. Protein product: CASSPSGDTYEQYF.

CDR3 in DNA: TGCGCCAGCAGCCAAGCGACCAGCTCCTACAATGAGCAGTTCTTC. Amino acids: CASSQATSSYNEQFF. The chain employs TRBV4-1 and TRBJ2-1; unclear D gene. V lost 1 base and J 0 bases, leaving 7 bases between the germline ends. CDR1 is MGHRA and CDR2 is YSYEKL in the germline V gene. The CDR3 covers 15 residues.

The V call is TRBV4-2, the J call TRBJ1-6, with TRBD1 as a possible D gene (5 bases). Per germline, CDR1 LGHNA and CDR2 YNFKEQ. With 4 bases removed from V and 9 bases from J, the gap between germline ends came to 10 bases. CDR3 length: 13 amino acids. In DNA form, the CDR3 reads TGTGCCAGCAGCCCAGGGCTCGGTTCACCCCTCCACTTT. It codes for CASSPGLGSPLHF.

V and J are TRBV7-3 and TRBJ2-3; possible D gene TRBD2, 5 bases. The CDR3 loop spans 14 amino acids. Germline loops: CDR1 SGHTA, CDR2 FQGTGA. V gave up 3 bases and J gave up 6 bases, with 13 bases separating them. The CDR3: CASSFGGFSDTQYF. CDR3 sequence (DNA): TGTGCCAGCAGCTTCGGAGGTTTTTCGGATACGCAGTATTTT.

The chain employs TRBV6-2 or TRBV6-3 and TRBJ2-7, with 10 bases matching TRBD1. V lost 6 bases, J lost 3 bases, and 11 bases stayed unmatched. Germline values: CDR1 MNHEY, CDR2 SVGEGT. There are 16 residues in the CDR3. DNA of the CDR3: TGTGCCAGCAGGCACCGTGACAGGGACAGGGGCTACGAGCAGTACTTC. It yields the protein CASRHRDRDRGYEQYF.

The chain joins TRBV12-3 or TRBV12-4 to TRBJ2-7; D possibly matches TRBD1 or TRBD2 (5 bases each). V dropped 7 bases and J dropped 6 bases, with 34 bases sitting between them. This CDR3 spans 19 amino acids. In DNA form, the CDR3 reads TGTGCCAGCACCACGGAAGTGGGGGACGATGTGAGTTCGGGAACCGAGCAGTACTTC. Amino acid sequence: CASTTEVGDDVSSGTEQYF.

The V gene is TRBV7-3, the J gene TRBJ2-7, with TRBD1 identical over 10 bases. Germline V gene sequence: CDR1 SGHTA, CDR2 FQGTGA. Germline trimming cut 4 bases from V and 5 bases from J; bases unmatched to any gene: 2. CDR3 length: 13 amino acids. CDR3 nucleotides: TGTGCCAGCAGCTCGGGACAGGGGCACGAGCAGTACTTC. This sequence encodes CASSSGQGHEQYF.

The rearrangement joins TRBV7-9 to TRBJ1-2; 7 nucleotides match TRBD1. Trimming at V came to 5 bases and at J to 4 bases, leaving 19 bases not matched to a gene. The germline CDR1 and CDR2 sequences are SEHNR and FQNEAQ (reference sequence). This CDR3 spans 18 amino acids. For the CDR3, the DNA is TGTGCCAGCAGCCCAAACAGGGGTGGGCGGTTTGAACTCTATGGCTACACCTTC. Encoded protein: CASSPNRGGRFELYGYTF. Variable domain in full (rest from reference TRBV7-9 and TRBJ1-2): DTGVSQNPRHKITKRGQNVTFRCDPISEHNRLYWYRQTLGQGPEFLTYFQNEAQLEKSRLLSDRFSAERPKGSFSTLEIQRTEQGDSAMYLCASSPNRGGRFELYGYTFGSGTRLTVV.

The chain employs TRBV11-1 and TRBJ1-6, with 9 bases matching TRBD1. The germline gives CDR1 SGHAT, CDR2 FQDESV (reference sequence). V lost 3 bases and J lost 6; bases outside the gene matches: 3. This CDR3 spans 15 amino acids. In nucleotides, the CDR3 is TGTGCCAGCAGCTTCCGGGGACAGGGTAATTCACCCCTCCACTTT. Protein sequence: CASSFRGQGNSPLHF.

The chain uses TRBV5-4 and TRBJ1-3; 7 bases are shared with TRBD1. The CDR3 sequence is 14 residues long. V was clipped by 4 bases and J by 8 bases; unmatched bases: 9. CDR1 SGHNT and CDR2 YYREEE come from the germline V gene (reference sequence). The CDR3 here is CASSHIDREDTIYF. CDR3 sequence (DNA): TGTGCCAGCAGCCACATAGACAGGGAGGACACCATATATTTT.